This T cell receptor beta chain is from a study of response to subunit inactivated influenza vaccine. Study-level findings and limits: Authors proposed each seasonal influenza vaccination draws in few new T cells.

This clonotype was observed many times. Its target is unknown. CDR1 and CDR2 from the germline V gene are SGHAT and FQDESV (reference sequence). V was shortened by 5 bases and J by 7 bases, with 10 bases between the two germline ends. This CDR3 is 12 amino acids long. TCRdb re-analysed the RT-PCR reads in MiXCR, keeping a single row per CDR3 protein. Among some 600,000 distinct CDR3 sequences listed, 13% to 15% were seen once. The receptor was derived from a man over 45 who received an inactivated influenza vaccine. The sample was PBMCs from blood, taken 14 to 15 days before vaccination. This chain connects TRBV11-1 to TRBJ2-3; D is unclear. The CDR3: CASSPSRNTQYF. CDR3 sequence (DNA): TGTGCCAGCAGCCCATCTAGAAATACGCAGTATTTT.